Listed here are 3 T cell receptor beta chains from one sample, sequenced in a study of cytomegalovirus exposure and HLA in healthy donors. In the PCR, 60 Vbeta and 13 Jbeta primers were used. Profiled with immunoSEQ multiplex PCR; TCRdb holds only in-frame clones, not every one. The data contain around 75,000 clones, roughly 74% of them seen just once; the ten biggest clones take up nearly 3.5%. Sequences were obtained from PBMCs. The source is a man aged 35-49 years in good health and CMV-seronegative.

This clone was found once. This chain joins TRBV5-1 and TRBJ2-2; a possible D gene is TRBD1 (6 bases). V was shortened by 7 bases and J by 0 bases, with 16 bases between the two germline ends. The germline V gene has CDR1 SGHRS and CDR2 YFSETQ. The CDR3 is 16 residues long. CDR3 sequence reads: CASGPQGTPNTGELFF. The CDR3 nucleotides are TGCGCCAGCGGACCTCAGGGGACACCGAACACCGGGGAGCTGTTTTTT.

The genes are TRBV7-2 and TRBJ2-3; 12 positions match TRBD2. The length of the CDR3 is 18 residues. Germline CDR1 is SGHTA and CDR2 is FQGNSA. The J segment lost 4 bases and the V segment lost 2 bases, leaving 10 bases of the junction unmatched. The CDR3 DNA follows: TGTGCCAGCAGCTTAAGAACTAGCGGGGGGATAGTTGCAGATACGCAGTATTTT. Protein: CASSLRTSGGIVADTQYF. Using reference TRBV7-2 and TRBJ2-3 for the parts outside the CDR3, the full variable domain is GAGVSQSPSNKVTEKGKDVELRCDPISGHTALYWYRQSLGQGLEFLIYFQGNSAPDKSGLPSDRFSAERTGGSVSTLTIQRTQQEDSAVYLCASSLRTSGGIVADTQYFGPGTRLTVL.

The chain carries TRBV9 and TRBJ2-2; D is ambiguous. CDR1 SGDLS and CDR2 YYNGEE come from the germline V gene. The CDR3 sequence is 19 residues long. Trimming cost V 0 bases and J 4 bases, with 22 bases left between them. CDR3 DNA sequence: TGTGCCAGCAGCGTAGCTTGGGTCACCCTTTCCTCGGGCACCGGGGAGCTGTTTTTT. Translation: CASSVAWVTLSSGTGELFF.